Listed here is a single TCR beta chain. The CDR3 is 18 amino acids. The ends lost 4 bases at V and 1 base at J; junction bases unmatched: 11. The germline V gene encodes CDR1 LGHNA and CDR2 YNFKEQ. A second about 7 to 11 cycle PCR used barcoded and J-beta primers. TCRdb re-analysed the 5' RACE reads in MiXCR, keeping a single row per CDR3 protein. Of some 850,000 distinct CDR3 sequences listed, roughly 24% are singletons. This specimen belongs to a study of blood T cells in healthy people across ages. This same sample was also part of a study on T cells of mothers and their children.

This sequence joins TRBV4-2 and TRBJ2-2, with TRBD2 matching over 8 bases. Input material: blood. The receptor was derived from a boy younger than 18 in good health. CDR3 loop: CASSLRTTSGVNTGELFF. The DNA of the CDR3 is TGTGCCAGCAGCCTTCGGACTACTAGCGGTGTGAACACCGGGGAGCTGTTTTTT.